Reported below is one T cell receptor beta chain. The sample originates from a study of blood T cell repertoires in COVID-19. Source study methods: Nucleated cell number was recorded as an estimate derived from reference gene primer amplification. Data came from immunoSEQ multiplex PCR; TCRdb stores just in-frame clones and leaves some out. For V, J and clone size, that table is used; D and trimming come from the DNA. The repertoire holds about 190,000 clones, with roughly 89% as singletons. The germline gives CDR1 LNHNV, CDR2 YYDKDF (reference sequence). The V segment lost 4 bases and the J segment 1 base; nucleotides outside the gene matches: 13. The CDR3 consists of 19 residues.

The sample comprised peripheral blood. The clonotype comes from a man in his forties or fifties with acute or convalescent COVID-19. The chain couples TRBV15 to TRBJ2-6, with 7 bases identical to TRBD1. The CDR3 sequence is CATSKTTDRVESGANVLTF. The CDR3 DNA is TGTGCCACCAGCAAAACTACCGACAGGGTTGAGTCTGGGGCCAACGTCCTGACTTTC.